This T cell receptor beta chain appears in the sequencing data of a study of blood T cell repertoires in COVID-19 (TCRdb year 2020). At the level of the whole study: The collaborator samples originated in the United States, Italy and Spain and spanned the acute and convalescent phases of COVID-19. Where available, HLA class I and class II types were obtained from metadata supplied by the sample provider rather than from assay-based typing. Sample metadata almost always included a de-identified subject ID, COVID-19 status, age in years and sex. Samples came from the ongoing ImmuneRACE study (first 160 participants) plus 1,254 subjects from 6 global collaborators. The dataset comprised deeply sampled blood TCRbeta repertoires from subjects exposed to, actively infected with, or recovered from COVID-19. The repertoires were made available in a free public database intended to serve as a resource for research on the immune response to SARS-CoV-2. The material from the prospective study consisted of cDNA or gDNA derived from T cells, B-cell-depleted T cells, or PBMCs.

What the authors observed across the whole study: How much clinical and demographic metadata was included differed by source and by participant, and the metadata was provided uncurated.

This clone was counted once. No cognate antigen has been identified for it. Per-nucleotide qualities are absent, and no much larger clonotype sits a single base away. The collaborating institutions used their own protocols to collect whole blood in K2EDTA tubes. For TCRbeta analysis, collaborators shipped samples as frozen whole blood, isolated PBMCs, or DNA extracted from either of those sample types. TCRbeta CDR3 regions were amplified from genomic DNA using the immunoSEQ Assay, a bias-controlled multiplex PCR. Per the source publication's procedure: Within the assay, amplification of reference gene primers was used to estimate how many nucleated cells each sample contained. Sequence reads were collapsed and filtered to measure the absolute abundance of every unique TCRbeta CDR3 rearrangement. For each sample, productive Simpson clonality was calculated by taking the square root of Simpson's diversity index across productive rearrangements. As stored in TCRdb, this immuneACCESS dataset retains in-frame rearrangements with V and J assigned. A fraction of the clones does not appear; measured against another copy, unresolved V genes explain less than half of the discrepancy, and the remainder lacks a known reason. V, J and clone size derive from that table, while D and trimming were established from the DNA sequence. This sample lists 70,000 to 95,000 clones; just under 85% were detected once. Of the sample, over 15% is held by the ten largest clones.

Material: peripheral blood. The sequence was obtained from a man at least 80 years old with active or convalescent COVID-19.

The DNA reads as follows: TGTGCCAGCAGTTGGGTGGGTGGACAGGGGATTAATCAGCCCCAGCATTTT. Its translation reads: CASSWVGGQGINQPQHF. The chain couples TRBV2 to TRBJ1-5; 9 bases in the middle match TRBD1. CDR1 and CDR2 are read off the germline V gene as SNHLY and FYNNEI. Trimming accounts for 5 bases at V and 4 bases at J, while the number of junction bases matched to no gene is 12. The CDR3 numbers 17 residues from cysteine through phenylalanine. CDR3 DNA is the only sequence kept; it has 51 bases, read in frame from the first base.